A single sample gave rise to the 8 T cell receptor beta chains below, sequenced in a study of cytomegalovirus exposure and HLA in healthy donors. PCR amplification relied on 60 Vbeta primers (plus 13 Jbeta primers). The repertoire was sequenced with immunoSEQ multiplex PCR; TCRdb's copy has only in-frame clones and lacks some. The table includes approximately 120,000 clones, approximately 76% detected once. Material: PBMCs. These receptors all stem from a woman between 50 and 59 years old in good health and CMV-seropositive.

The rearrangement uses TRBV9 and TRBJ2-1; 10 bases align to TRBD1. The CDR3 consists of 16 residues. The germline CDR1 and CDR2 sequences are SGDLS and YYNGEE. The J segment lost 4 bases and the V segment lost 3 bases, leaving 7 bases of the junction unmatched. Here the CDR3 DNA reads TGTGCCAGCAGCGCCCTCGGGACAGGGGATTACAATGAGCAGTTCTTC. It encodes CASSALGTGDYNEQFF.

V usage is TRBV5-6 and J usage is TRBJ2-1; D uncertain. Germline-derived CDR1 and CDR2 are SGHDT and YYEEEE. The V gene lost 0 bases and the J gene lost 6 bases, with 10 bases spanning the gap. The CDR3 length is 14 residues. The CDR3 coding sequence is TGTGCCAGCAGCTTGGGACGGGTCGGCAATGAGCAGTTCTTC. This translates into CASSLGRVGNEQFF.

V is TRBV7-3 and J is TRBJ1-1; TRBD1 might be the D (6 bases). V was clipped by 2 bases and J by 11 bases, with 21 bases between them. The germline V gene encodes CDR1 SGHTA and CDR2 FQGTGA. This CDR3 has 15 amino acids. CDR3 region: CASSLSHRERMSAFF. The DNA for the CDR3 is TGTGCCAGCAGCTTATCCCACAGGGAAAGAATGTCGGCTTTCTTT.

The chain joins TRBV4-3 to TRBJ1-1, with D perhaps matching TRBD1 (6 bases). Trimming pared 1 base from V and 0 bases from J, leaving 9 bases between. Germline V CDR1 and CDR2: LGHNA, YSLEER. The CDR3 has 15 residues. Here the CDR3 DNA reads TGCGCCAGCAGCCAAGTGGGACAATTGAACACTGAAGCTTTCTTT. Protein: CASSQVGQLNTEAFF.

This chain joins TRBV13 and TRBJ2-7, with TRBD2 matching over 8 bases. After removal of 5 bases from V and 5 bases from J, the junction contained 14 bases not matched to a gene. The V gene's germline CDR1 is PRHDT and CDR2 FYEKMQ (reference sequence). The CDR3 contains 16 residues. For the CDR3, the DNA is TGTGCCAGCAGCAACAGTCGGGGGGGCAGGAGGAACGAGCAGTACTTC. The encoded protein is CASSNSRGGRRNEQYF. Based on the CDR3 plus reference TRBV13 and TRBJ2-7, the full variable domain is AAGVIQSPRHLIKEKRETATLKCYPIPRHDTVYWYQQGPGQDPQFLISFYEKMQSDKGSIPDRFSAQQFSDYHSELNMSSLELGDSALYFCASSNSRGGRRNEQYFGPGTRLTVT.

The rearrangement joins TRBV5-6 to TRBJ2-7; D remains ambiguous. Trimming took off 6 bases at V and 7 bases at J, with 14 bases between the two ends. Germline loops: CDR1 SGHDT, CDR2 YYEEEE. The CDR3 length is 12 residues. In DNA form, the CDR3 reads TGTGCCAGCACCCATAGCCTTCAGGAGCAGTACTTC. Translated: CASTHSLQEQYF.

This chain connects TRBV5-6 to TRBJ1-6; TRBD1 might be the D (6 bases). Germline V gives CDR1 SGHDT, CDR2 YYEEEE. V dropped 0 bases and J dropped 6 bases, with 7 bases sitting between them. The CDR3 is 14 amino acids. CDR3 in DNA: TGTGCCAGCAGCTTGGGACAGGCTAATTCACCCCTCCACTTT. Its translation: CASSLGQANSPLHF.

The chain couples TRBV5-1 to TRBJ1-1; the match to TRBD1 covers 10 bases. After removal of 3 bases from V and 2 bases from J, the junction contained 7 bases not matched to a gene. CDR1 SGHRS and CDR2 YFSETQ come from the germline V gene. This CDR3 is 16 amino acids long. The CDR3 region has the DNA TGCGCCAGCAGCTGGACAGGGGGGGCTTTTAACACTGAAGCTTTCTTT. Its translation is CASSWTGGAFNTEAFF.